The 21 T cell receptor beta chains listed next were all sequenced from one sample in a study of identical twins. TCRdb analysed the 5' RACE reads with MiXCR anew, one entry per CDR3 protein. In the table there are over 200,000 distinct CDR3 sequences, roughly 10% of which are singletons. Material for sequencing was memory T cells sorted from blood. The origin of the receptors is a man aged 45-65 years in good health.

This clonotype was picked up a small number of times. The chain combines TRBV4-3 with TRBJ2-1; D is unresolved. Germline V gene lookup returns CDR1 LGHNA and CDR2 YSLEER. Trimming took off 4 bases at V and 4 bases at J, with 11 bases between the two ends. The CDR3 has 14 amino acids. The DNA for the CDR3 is TGCGCCAGCAGCCCGAATGGACCTTACAATGAGCAGTTCTTC. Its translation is CASSPNGPYNEQFF.

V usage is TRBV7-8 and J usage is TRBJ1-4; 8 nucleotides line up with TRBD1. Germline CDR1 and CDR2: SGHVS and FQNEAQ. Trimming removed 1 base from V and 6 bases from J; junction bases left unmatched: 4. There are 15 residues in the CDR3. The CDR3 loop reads CASSLEGRGHEKLFF. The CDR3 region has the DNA TGTGCCAGCAGCTTAGAGGGCAGGGGGCATGAAAAACTGTTTTTT. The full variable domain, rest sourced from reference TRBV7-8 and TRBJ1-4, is GAGVSQSPRYKVAKRGQDVALRCDPISGHVSLFWYQQALGQGPEFLTYFQNEAQLDKSGLPSDRFFAERPEGSVSTLKIQRTQQEDSAVYLCASSLEGRGHEKLFFGSGTQLSVL.

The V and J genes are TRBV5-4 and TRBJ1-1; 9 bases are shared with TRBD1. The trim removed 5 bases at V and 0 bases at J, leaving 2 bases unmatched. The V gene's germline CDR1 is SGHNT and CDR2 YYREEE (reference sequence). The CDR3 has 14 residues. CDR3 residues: CASSRDRVNTEAFF. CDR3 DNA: TGTGCCAGCAGTCGGGACAGGGTGAACACTGAAGCTTTCTTT.

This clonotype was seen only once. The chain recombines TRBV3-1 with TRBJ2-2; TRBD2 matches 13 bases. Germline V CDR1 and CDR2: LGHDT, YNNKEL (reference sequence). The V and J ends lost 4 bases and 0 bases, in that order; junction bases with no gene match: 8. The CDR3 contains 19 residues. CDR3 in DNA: TGTGCCAGCAGCCTACGGACTAGCGGGGGACAGACGAACACCGGGGAGCTGTTTTTT. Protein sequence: CASSLRTSGGQTNTGELFF.

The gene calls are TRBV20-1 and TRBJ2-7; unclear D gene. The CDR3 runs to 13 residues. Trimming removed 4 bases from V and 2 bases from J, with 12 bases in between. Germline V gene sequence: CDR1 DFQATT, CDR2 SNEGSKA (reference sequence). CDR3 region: CSATARAPYEQYF. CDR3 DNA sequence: TGCAGTGCTACGGCCCGGGCGCCCTACGAGCAGTACTTC.

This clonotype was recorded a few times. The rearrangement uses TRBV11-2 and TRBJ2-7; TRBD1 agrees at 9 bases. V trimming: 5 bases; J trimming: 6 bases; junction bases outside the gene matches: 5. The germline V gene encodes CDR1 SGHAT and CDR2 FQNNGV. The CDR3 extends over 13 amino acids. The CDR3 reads CASSPTGGGEQYF. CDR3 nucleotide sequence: TGTGCCAGCAGCCCGACAGGGGGAGGCGAGCAGTACTTC.

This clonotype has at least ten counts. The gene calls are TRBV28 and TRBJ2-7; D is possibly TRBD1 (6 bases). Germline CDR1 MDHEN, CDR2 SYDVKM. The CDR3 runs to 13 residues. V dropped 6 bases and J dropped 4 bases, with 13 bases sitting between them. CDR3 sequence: CASSQGNEYEQYF. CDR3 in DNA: TGTGCCAGCAGCCAGGGGAATGAGTACGAGCAGTACTTC.

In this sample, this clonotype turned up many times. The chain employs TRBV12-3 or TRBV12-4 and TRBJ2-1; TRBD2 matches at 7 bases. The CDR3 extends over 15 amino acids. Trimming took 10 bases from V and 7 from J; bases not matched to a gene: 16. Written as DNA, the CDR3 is TGTGCCACCAGACCAATAGCGGGCCTAGGAAATGAGCAGTTCTTC. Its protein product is CATRPIAGLGNEQFF.

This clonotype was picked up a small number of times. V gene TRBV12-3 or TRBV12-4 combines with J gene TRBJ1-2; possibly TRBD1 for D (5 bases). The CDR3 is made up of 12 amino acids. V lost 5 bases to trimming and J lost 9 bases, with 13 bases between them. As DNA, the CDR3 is TGTGCCAGCAGTACTACAGGATTCAGCTACACCTTC. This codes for CASSTTGFSYTF.

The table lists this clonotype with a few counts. The CDR3 here is CASSRDRGYQETQYF. In DNA, the CDR3 is TGTGCCAGCAGCCGGGACAGGGGGTACCAAGAGACCCAGTACTTC. The chain is built from TRBV7-2 and TRBJ2-5, with 11 bases identical to TRBD1. The CDR3 runs to 15 residues. Germline V lookup: CDR1 SGHTA, CDR2 FQGNSA. Germline trimming cut 5 bases from V and 0 bases from J; bases unmatched to any gene: 2.

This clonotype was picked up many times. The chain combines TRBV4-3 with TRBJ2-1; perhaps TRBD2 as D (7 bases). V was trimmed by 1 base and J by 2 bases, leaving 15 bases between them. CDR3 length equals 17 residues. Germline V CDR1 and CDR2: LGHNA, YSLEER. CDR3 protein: CASSQAGGRRPYNEQFF. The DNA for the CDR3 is TGCGCCAGCAGCCAAGCGGGGGGCAGGCGCCCCTACAATGAGCAGTTCTTC.

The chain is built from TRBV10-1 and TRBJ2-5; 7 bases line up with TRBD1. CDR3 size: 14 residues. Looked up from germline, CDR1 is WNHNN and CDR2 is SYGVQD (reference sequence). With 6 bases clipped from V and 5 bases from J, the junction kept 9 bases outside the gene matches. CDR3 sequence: CASRRDSTEETQYF. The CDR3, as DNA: TGCGCCAGCAGAAGGGACAGTACTGAGGAGACCCAGTACTTC.

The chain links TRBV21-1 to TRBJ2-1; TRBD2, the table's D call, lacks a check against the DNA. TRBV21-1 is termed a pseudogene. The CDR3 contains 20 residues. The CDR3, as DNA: TGTGCCAGCAGCAAATGGGGACTAGCGGGAGGGCCGAGCTCCTACAATGAGCAGTTCTTC. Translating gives CASSKWGLAGGPSSYNEQFF.

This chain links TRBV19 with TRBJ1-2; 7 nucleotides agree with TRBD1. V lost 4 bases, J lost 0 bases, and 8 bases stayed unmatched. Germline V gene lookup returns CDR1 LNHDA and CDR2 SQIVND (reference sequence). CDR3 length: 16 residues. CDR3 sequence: CASSKTGTDANYGYTF. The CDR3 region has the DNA TGTGCCAGTAGTAAGACCGGGACAGATGCTAACTATGGCTACACCTTC.

The CDR3, as DNA: TGTGCCATCAGTGAGTCTGTGACCTGGAGTTCACCCCTCCACTTT. As protein: CAISESVTWSSPLHF. V usage is TRBV10-3 and J usage is TRBJ1-6; D gene unclear. Trimming shortened V by 0 bases and J by 9 bases, and 12 bases separated the two germline ends. The CDR3 is made up of 15 amino acids. Germline assignment: CDR1 ENHRY and CDR2 SYGVKD.

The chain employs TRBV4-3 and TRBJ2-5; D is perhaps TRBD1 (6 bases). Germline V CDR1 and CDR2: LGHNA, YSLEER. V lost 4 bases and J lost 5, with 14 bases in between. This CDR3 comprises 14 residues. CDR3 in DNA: TGCGCCAGCAGCCTAAACAGGGACGGCGAGACCCAGTACTTC. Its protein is CASSLNRDGETQYF.

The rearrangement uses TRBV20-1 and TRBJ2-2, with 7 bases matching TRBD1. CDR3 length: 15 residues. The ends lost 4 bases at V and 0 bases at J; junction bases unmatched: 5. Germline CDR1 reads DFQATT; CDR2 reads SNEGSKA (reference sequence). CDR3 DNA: TGCAGTGCTACGGGACAGTTCGCGAACACCGGGGAGCTGTTTTTT. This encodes CSATGQFANTGELFF.

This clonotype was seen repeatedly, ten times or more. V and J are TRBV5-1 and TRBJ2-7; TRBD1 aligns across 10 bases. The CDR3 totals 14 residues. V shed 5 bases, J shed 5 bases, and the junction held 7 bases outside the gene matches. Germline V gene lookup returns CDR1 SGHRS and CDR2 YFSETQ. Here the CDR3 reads CASRTGQGNNEQYF. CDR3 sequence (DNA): TGCGCCAGCAGGACGGGACAGGGGAACAACGAGCAGTACTTC. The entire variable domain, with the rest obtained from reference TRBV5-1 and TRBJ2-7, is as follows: KAGVTQTPRYLIKTRGQQVTLSCSPISGHRSVSWYQQTPGQGLQFLFEYFSETQRNKGNFPGRFSGRQFSNSRSEMNVSTLELGDSALYLCASRTGQGNNEQYFGPGTRLTVT.

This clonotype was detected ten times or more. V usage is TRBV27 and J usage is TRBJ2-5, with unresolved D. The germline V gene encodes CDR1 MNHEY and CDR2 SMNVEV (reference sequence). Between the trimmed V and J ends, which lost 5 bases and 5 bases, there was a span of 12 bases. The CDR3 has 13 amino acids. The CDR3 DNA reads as TGTGCCAGCAGTCCTGGGATGAAGGAGACCCAGTACTTC. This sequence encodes CASSPGMKETQYF.

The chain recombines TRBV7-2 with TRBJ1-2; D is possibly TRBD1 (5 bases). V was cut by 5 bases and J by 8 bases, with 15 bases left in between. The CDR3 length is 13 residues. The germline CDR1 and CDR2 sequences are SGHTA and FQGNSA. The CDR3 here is CASSAKTGSGYTF. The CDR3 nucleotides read TGTGCCAGCAGCGCCAAAACAGGTTCCGGCTACACCTTC.

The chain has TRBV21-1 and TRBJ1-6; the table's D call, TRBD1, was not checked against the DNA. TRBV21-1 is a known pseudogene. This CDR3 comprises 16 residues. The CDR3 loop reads CASSRHTGDLASPLHF. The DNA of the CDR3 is TGTGCCAGCAGCCGCCACACAGGGGACTTAGCATCACCCCTCCACTTT.